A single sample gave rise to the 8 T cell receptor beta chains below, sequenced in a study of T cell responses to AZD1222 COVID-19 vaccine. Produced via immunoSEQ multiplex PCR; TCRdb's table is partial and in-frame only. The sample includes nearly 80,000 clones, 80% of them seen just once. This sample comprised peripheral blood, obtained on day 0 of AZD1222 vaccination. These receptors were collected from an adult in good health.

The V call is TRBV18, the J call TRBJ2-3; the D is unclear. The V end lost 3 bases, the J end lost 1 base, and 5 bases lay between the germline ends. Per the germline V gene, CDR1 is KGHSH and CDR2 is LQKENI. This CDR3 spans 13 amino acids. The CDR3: CASSPTGTDTQYF. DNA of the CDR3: TGTGCCAGCTCACCTACCGGCACAGATACGCAGTATTTT.

This CDR3 is CASSISVVRNIQYF. The CDR3 DNA reads TGTGCCAGTAGTATAAGTGTGGTAAGGAACATTCAGTACTTC. The chain couples TRBV19 to TRBJ2-4; the D is unclear. CDR1 LNHDA and CDR2 SQIVND come from the germline V gene (reference sequence). V lost 2 bases and J 7 bases, leaving 12 bases between the germline ends. The CDR3 spans 14 residues.

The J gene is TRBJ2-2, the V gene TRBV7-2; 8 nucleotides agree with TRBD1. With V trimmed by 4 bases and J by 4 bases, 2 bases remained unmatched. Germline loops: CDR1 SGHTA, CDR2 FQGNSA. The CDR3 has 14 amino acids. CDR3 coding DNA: TGTGCCAGCAGCTATCAGGGGGCCACCGGGGAGCTGTTTTTT. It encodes CASSYQGATGELFF.

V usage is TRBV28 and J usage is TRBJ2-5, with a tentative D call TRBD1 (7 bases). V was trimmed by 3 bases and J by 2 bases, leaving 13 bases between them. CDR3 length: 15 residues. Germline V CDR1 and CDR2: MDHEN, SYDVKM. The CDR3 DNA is TGTGCCAGCAGTTTGATTTCAGGGGGGCAAGAGACCCAGTACTTC. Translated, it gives CASSLISGGQETQYF.

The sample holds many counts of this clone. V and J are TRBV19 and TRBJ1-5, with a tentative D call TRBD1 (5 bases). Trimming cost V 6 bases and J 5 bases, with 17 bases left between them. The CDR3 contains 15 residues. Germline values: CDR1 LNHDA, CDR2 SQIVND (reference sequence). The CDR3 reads CASRNSGGRDQPQHF. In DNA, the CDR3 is TGTGCCAGTAGAAACTCCGGGGGTCGGGATCAGCCCCAGCATTTT.

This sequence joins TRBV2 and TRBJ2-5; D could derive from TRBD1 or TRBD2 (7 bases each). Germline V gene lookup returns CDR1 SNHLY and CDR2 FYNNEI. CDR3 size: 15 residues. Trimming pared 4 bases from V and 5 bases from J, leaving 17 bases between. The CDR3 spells CASSASRGGQETQYF. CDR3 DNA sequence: TGTGCCAGCAGTGCTTCCAGGGGGGGGCAGGAGACCCAGTACTTC.

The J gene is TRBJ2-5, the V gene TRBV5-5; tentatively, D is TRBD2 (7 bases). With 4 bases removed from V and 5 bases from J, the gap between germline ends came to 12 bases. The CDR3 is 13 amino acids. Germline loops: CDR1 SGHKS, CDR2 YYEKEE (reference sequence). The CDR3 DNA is TGTGCCAGCAGCCTAGGGGGGGAGGAGACCCAGTACTTC. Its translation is CASSLGGEETQYF.

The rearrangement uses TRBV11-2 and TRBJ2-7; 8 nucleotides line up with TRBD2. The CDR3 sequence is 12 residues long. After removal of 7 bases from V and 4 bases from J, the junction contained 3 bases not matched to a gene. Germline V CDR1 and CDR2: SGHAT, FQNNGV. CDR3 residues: CASNSGGYEQYF. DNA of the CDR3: TGTGCCAGCAACAGCGGGGGTTACGAGCAGTACTTC.